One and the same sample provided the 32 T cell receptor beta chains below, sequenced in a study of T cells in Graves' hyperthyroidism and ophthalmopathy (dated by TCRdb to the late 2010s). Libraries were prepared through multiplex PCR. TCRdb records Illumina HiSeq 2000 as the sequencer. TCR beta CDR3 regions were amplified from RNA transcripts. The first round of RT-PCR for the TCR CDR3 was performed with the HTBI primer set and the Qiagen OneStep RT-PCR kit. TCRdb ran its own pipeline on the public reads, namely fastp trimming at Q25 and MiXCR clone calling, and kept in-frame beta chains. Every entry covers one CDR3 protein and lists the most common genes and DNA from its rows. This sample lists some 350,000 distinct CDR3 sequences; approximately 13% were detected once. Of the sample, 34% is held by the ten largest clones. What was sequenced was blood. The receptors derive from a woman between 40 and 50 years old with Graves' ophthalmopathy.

The CDR3 sequence: CASSPWGDEQYF. The CDR3 DNA is TGTGCCAGCAGTCCCTGGGGGGACGAGCAGTACTTC. The rearrangement uses TRBV6-1 and TRBJ2-7; possible D gene TRBD2, 6 bases. Trimming took off 5 bases at V and 5 bases at J, with 10 bases between the two ends. The CDR3 spans 12 residues. In germline, CDR1 is MNHNS, CDR2 SASEGT.

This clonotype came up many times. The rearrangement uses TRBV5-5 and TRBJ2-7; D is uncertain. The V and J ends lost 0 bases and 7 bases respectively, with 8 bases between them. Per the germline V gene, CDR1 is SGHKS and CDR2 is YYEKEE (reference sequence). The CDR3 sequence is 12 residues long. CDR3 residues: CASSLGVGEQYF. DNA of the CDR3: TGTGCCAGCAGCTTGGGAGTAGGGGAGCAGTACTTC.

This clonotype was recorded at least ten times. The CDR3 region is CASSQTGQALHGYTF. In DNA, the CDR3 is TGTGCCAGCAGCCAAACGGGACAAGCACTGCATGGCTACACCTTC. This chain connects TRBV3-1 to TRBJ1-2; tentatively, D is TRBD1 (6 bases). The germline gives CDR1 LGHDT, CDR2 YNNKEL (reference sequence). Trimming removed 2 bases at V and 6 bases at J, with 16 bases between. The CDR3 is 15 amino acids.

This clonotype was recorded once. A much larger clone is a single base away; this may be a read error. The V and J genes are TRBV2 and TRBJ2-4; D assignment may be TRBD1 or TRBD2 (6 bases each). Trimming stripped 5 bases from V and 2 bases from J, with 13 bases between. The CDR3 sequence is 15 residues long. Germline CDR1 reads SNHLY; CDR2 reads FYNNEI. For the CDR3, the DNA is TGTGCCAGCAGTAGACAGGACTATCCCAAAAACATTCAGTACTTC. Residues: CASSRQDYPKNIQYF.

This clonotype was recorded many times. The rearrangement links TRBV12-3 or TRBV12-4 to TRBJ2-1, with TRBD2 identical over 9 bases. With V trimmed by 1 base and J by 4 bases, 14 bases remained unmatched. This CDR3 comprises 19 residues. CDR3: CASSLVWGRGGRLYNEQFF. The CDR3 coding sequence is TGTGCCAGCAGTTTAGTCTGGGGGCGGGGGGGCAGGTTATACAATGAGCAGTTCTTC.

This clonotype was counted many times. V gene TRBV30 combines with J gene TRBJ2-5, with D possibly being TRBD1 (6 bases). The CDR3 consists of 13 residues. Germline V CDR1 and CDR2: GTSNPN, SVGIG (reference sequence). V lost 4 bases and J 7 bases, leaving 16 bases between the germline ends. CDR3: CAWKGRGRGTQYF. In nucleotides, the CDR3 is TGTGCCTGGAAGGGTAGGGGGAGAGGGACCCAGTACTTC. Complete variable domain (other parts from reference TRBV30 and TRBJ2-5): SQTIHQWPATLVQPVGSPLSLECTVEGTSNPNLYWYRQAAGRGLQLLFYSVGIGQISSEVPQNLSASRPQDRQFILSSKKLLLSDSGFYLCAWKGRGRGTQYFGPGTRLLVL.

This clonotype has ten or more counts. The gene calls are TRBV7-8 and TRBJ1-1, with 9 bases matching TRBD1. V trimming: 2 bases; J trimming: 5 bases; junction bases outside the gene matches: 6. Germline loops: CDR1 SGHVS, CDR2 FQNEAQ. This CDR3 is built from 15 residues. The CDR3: CASSLMGQGHTEAFF. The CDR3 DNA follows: TGTGCCAGCAGCTTAATGGGACAGGGTCATACTGAAGCTTTCTTT.

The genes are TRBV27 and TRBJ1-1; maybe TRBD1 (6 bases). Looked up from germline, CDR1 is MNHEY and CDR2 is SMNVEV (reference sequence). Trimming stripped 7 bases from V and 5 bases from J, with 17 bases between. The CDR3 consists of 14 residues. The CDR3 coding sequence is TGTGCCAGCATACACCGGGGGGGGGCTACTGAAGCTTTCTTT. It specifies CASIHRGGATEAFF.

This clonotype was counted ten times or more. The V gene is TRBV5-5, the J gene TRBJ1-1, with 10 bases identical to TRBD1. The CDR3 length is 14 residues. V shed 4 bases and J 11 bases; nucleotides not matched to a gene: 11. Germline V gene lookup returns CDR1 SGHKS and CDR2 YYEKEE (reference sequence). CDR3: CASSRPDRGNDAFF. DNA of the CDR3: TGTGCCAGCAGCAGACCGGACAGGGGGAATGATGCTTTCTTT.

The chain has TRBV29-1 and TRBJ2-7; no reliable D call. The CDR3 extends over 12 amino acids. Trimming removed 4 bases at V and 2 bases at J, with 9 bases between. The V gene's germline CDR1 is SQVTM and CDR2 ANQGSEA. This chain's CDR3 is CSVGAPTYEQYF. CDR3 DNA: TGCAGCGTTGGGGCCCCGACCTACGAGCAGTACTTC.

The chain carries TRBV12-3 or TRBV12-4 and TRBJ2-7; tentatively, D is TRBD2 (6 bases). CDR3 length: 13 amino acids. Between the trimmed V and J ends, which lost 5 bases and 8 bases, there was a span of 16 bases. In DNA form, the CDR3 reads TGTGCCAGCAGTAGACTAGTTGAAGGCAAGCAGTACTTC. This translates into CASSRLVEGKQYF.

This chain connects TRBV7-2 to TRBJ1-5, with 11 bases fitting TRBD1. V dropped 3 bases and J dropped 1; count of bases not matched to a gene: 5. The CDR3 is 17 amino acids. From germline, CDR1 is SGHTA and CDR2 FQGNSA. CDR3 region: CASSFGQGAVSNQPQHF. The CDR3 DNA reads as TGTGCCAGCAGCTTCGGACAGGGGGCAGTGAGCAATCAGCCCCAGCATTTT.

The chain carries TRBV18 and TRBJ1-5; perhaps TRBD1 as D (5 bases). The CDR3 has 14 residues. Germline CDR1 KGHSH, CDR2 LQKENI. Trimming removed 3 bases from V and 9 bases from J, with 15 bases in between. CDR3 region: CASSPGTAPWPQHF. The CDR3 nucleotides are TGTGCCAGCTCACCCGGGACCGCTCCGTGGCCCCAGCATTTT.

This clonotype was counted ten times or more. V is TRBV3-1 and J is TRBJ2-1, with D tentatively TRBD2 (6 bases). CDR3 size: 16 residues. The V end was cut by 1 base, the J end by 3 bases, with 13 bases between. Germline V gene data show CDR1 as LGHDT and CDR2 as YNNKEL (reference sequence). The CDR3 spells CASSQGGTGNYNEQFF. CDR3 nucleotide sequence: TGTGCCAGCAGCCAAGGTGGGACTGGAAACTACAATGAGCAGTTCTTC.

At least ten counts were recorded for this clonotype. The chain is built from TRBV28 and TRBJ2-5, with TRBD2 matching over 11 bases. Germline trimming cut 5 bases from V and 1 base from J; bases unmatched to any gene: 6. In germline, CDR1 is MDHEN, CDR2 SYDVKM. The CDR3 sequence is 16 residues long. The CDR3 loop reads CASSDGTSGLQETQYF. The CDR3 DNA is TGTGCCAGCAGTGATGGGACTAGCGGACTCCAAGAGACCCAGTACTTC.

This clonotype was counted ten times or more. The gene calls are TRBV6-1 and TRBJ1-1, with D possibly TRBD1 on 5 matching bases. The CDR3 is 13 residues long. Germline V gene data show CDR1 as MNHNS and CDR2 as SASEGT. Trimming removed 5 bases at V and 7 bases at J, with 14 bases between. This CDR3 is CASSQTGRFEAFF. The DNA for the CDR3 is TGTGCCAGCAGTCAGACGGGACGCTTTGAAGCTTTCTTT.

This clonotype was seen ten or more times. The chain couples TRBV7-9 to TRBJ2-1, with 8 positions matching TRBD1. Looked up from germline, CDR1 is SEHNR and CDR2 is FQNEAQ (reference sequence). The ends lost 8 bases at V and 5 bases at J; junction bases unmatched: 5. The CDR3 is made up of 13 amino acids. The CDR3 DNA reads TGTGCCAGCCAGGGACAGGAGAACAATGAGCAGTTCTTC. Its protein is CASQGQENNEQFF.

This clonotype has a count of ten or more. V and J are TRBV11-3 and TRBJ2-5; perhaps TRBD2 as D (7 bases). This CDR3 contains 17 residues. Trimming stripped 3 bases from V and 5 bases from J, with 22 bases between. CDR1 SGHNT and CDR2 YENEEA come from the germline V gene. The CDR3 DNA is TGTGCCAGCAGCTTGTCCCTTGGCGTGGGGGGGCGTGAGACCCAGTACTTC. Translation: CASSLSLGVGGRETQYF.

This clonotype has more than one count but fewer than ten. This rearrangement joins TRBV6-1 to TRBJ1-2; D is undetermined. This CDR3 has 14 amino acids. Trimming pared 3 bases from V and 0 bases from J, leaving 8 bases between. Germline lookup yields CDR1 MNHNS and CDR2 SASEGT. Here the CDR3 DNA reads TGTGCCAGCAGTGATCACAGAGCTAACTATGGCTACACCTTC. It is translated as CASSDHRANYGYTF.

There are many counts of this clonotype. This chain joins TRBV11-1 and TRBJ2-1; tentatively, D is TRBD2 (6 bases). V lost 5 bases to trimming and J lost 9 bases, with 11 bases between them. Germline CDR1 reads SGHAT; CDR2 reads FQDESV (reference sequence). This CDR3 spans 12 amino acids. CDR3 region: CASSPQRVEQFF. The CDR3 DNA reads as TGTGCCAGCAGCCCGCAGCGGGTTGAGCAGTTCTTC.

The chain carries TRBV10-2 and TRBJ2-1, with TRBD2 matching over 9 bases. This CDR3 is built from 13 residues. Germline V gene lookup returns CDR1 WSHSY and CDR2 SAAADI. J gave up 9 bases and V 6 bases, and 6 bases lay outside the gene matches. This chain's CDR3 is CASRLAGLGEQFF. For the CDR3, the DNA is TGCGCCAGCAGGCTAGCGGGATTGGGTGAGCAGTTCTTC.

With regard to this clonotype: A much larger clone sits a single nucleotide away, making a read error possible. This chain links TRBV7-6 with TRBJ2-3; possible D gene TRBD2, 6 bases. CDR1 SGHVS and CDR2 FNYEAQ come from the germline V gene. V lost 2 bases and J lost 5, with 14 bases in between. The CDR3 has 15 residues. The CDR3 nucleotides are TGTGCCAGCAGCTTAACTGGCGGGATTGAAGATACGCAGTATTTT. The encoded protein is CASSLTGGIEDTQYF. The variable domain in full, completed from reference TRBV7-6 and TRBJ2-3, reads GAGVSQSPRYKVTKRGQDVALRCDPISGHVSLYWYRQALGQGPEFLTYFNYEAQQDKSGLPNDRFSAERPEGSISTLTIQRTEQRDSAMYRCASSLTGGIEDTQYFGPGTRLTVL.

CDR3 sequence (DNA): TGTGCCAGCAAAATAGGGAGGAGGACTGAAGCTTTCTTT. This codes for CASKIGRRTEAFF. This rearrangement joins TRBV6-2 or TRBV6-3 to TRBJ1-1, with D unresolved. Germline assignment: CDR1 MNHEY and CDR2 SVGEGT. V was trimmed by 7 bases and J by 5 bases, leaving 14 bases between them. The length of the CDR3 is 13 residues.

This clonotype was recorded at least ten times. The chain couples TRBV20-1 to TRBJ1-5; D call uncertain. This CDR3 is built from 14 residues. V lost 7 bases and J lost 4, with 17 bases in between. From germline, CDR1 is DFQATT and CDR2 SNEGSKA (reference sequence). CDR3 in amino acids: CSVTKLMTNQPQHF. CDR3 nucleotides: TGCAGTGTCACAAAGCTCATGACGAATCAGCCCCAGCATTTT.

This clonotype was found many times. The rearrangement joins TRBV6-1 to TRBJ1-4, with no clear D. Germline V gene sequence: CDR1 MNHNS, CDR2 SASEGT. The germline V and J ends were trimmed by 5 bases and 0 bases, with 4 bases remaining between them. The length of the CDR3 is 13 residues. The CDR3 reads CASSQPTNEKLFF. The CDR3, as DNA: TGTGCCAGCAGTCAGCCAACTAATGAAAAACTGTTTTTT.

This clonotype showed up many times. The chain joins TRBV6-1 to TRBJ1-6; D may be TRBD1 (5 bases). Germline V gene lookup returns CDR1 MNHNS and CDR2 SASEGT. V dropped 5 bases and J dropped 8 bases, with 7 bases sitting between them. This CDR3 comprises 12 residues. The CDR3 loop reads CASSRGDSPLHF. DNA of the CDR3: TGTGCCAGCAGTAGGGGCGATTCACCCCTCCACTTT.

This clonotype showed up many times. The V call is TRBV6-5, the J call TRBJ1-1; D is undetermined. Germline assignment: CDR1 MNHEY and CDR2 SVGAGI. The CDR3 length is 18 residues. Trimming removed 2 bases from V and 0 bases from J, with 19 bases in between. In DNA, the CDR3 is TGTGCCAGCAGTTACCTTCCCCCTAAACAGACCCTGAACACTGAAGCTTTCTTT. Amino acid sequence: CASSYLPPKQTLNTEAFF.

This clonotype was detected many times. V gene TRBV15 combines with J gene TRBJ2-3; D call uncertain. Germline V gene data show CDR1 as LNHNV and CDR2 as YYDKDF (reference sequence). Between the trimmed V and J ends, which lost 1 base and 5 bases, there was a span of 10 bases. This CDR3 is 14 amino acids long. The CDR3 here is CATSRGGSGDTQYF. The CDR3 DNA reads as TGTGCCACCAGCAGAGGGGGATCGGGAGATACGCAGTATTTT.

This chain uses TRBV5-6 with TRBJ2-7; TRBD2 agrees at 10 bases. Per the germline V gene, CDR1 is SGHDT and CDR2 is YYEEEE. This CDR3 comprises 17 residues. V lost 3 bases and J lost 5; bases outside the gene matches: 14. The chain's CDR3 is CASSSILTLTSGNEQYF. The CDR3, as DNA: TGTGCCAGCAGCTCCATTTTGACCCTAACTAGCGGGAACGAGCAGTACTTC.

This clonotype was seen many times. The DNA of the CDR3 is TGTGCCAGCAGCCAACCGGGACTAGCGGACAATGAGCAGTTCTTC. Translation gives CASSQPGLADNEQFF. The genes are TRBV14 and TRBJ2-1, with 11 bases identical to TRBD2. V dropped 2 bases and J dropped 5; count of bases not matched to a gene: 2. This CDR3 is 15 amino acids long. Germline lookup yields CDR1 SGHDN and CDR2 FVKESK.

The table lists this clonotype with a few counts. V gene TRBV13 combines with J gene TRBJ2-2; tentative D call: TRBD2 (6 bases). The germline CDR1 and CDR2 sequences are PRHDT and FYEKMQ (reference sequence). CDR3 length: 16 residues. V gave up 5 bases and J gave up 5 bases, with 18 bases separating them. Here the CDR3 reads CASSQRSRGRTGELFF. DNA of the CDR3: TGTGCCAGCAGCCAGAGGTCGCGGGGCCGGACCGGGGAGCTGTTTTTT. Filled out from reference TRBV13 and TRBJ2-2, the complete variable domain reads AAGVIQSPRHLIKEKRETATLKCYPIPRHDTVYWYQQGPGQDPQFLISFYEKMQSDKGSIPDRFSAQQFSDYHSELNMSSLELGDSALYFCASSQRSRGRTGELFFGEGSRLTVL.

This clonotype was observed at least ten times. DNA for the CDR3: TGTGCCAGCATGGGGGCCCTAAGGGGTGAAAAACTGTTTTTT. The encoded protein is CASMGALRGEKLFF. V and J are TRBV28 and TRBJ1-4; tentatively, D is TRBD1 (6 bases). Germline CDR1 and CDR2: MDHEN and SYDVKM. This CDR3 comprises 14 residues. Trimming removed 7 bases from V and 7 bases from J, with 16 bases in between. Full variable domain (missing parts from reference TRBV28 and TRBJ1-4): DVKVTQSSRYLVKRTGEKVFLECVQDMDHENMFWYRQDPGLGLRLIYFSYDVKMKEKGDIPEGYSVSREKKERFSLILESASTNQTSMYLCASMGALRGEKLFFGSGTQLSVL.